The 29 T cell receptor beta chains in this list originate from one sample, sequenced in a study of T-cell reconstitution after alpha-beta-depleted transplantation in children. The TCRbeta library incorporated unique molecular identifiers. TCRdb redid the calling of the PCR reads with MiXCR, one entry per CDR3 protein. The table includes about 350,000 distinct CDR3 sequences, 13% detected once. The material sequenced was PBMCs, taken from the stem cell graft. The receptors shown here come from a human donor who donated a stem cell graft to a child with Fanconi anemia.

The chain joins TRBV20-1 to TRBJ1-6; 7 nucleotides agree with TRBD1. This CDR3 contains 13 residues. The V gene end was trimmed by 6 bases and the J gene end by 4 bases; junction bases not matched to a gene: 3. Per germline, CDR1 DFQATT and CDR2 SNEGSKA (reference sequence). CDR3 protein: CSAGQKYNSPLHF. Here the CDR3 DNA reads TGCAGTGCGGGACAGAAGTATAATTCACCCCTCCACTTT.

This clonotype occurred a few times. V and J are TRBV29-1 and TRBJ2-2, with D maybe TRBD1 (6 bases). Germline CDR1 is SQVTM and CDR2 is ANQGSEA. Trimming left V 6 bases short and J 7 bases short, with 12 bases between. This CDR3 has 12 residues. CDR3 DNA sequence: TGCAGCGTGGGACACTGGAACGGGGAGCTGTTTTTT. Translated: CSVGHWNGELFF.

The V call is TRBV7-2, the J call TRBJ1-2; D is undetermined. Trimming pared 7 bases from V and 8 bases from J, leaving 17 bases between. The CDR3 has 13 amino acids. Germline V lookup: CDR1 SGHTA, CDR2 FQGNSA. Here the CDR3 reads CASTSSRVRGYTF. In nucleotides, the CDR3 is TGTGCCAGCACCTCCTCAAGGGTACGAGGCTACACCTTC.

V gene TRBV6-5 combines with J gene TRBJ2-7; TRBD2 aligns across 7 bases. The junction had 7 bases not matched to a gene; V was cut back by 2 bases and J by 0 bases. Germline CDR1 MNHEY, CDR2 SVGAGI. The CDR3 totals 16 residues. The CDR3 DNA reads TGTGCCAGCAGTTACGATACCGGGACTACCTCCTACGAGCAGTACTTC. It specifies CASSYDTGTTSYEQYF.

The sample holds a few counts of this clonotype. This chain connects TRBV15 to TRBJ2-2; TRBD1 might be the D (7 bases). Germline-derived CDR1 and CDR2 are LNHNV and YYDKDF (reference sequence). The V gene lost 0 bases and the J gene lost 5 bases, with 13 bases spanning the gap. The CDR3 sequence is 16 residues long. CDR3 in amino acids: CATSRDTAGGTGELFF. CDR3 in DNA: TGTGCCACCAGCAGAGATACGGCAGGGGGGACCGGGGAGCTGTTTTTT.

The table lists this clonotype with many counts. The chain employs TRBV19 and TRBJ1-5; unclear D gene. V was clipped by 3 bases and J by 5 bases, with 8 bases between them. The CDR3 loop spans 13 amino acids. Germline loops: CDR1 LNHDA, CDR2 SQIVND (reference sequence). The CDR3 DNA reads as TGTGCCAGTAGTATCCTCGGGGATCAGCCCCAGCATTTT. Amino acid sequence: CASSILGDQPQHF.

This clonotype was seen only a few times. The rearrangement joins TRBV3-1 to TRBJ1-5, with a weak D call TRBD1 (5 bases). CDR1 is LGHDT and CDR2 is YNNKEL in the germline V gene (reference sequence). The V gene lost 2 bases and the J gene lost 5 bases, with 10 bases spanning the gap. This CDR3 spans 14 amino acids. The CDR3 spells CASSQRGGHQPQHF. The CDR3 DNA reads TGTGCCAGCAGCCAAAGGGGTGGGCATCAGCCCCAGCATTTT.

This clonotype showed up many times. In DNA, the CDR3 is TGTGCCAGCAGCGTATTGGCGAGTAGAAGGGGGAACCGCTACACCTTC. Protein product: CASSVLASRRGNRYTF. V and J are TRBV9 and TRBJ1-2; the D gene is possibly TRBD1 (6 bases). The germline V gene has CDR1 SGDLS and CDR2 YYNGEE. This CDR3 comprises 16 residues. The V gene lost 1 base and the J gene lost 9 bases, with 22 bases spanning the gap.

In this sample, this clonotype turned up a few times. V and J are TRBV5-4 and TRBJ2-7; 9 nucleotides align to TRBD1. The CDR3 spans 14 residues. V lost 4 bases, J lost 5 bases, and 7 bases stayed unmatched. Germline CDR1 reads SGHNT; CDR2 reads YYREEE (reference sequence). The CDR3 DNA is TGTGCCAGCAGCCCTGGGACAGGGTGGAACGAGCAGTACTTC. It translates to CASSPGTGWNEQYF.

In DNA, the CDR3 is TGTGCCAGCAGTCCACCCGGACAGGGGACTCAGCCCCAGCATTTT. This translates into CASSPPGQGTQPQHF. The chain is built from TRBV28 and TRBJ1-5; TRBD1 matches 9 bases. V lost 5 bases and J lost 6; bases outside the gene matches: 8. In germline, CDR1 is MDHEN, CDR2 SYDVKM. The length of the CDR3 is 15 residues.

About this clonotype: With a much larger clone just one base away, this may be a read error. The chain has TRBV20-1 and TRBJ2-3; D ambiguous. The V end was cut by 0 bases, the J end by 4 bases, with 5 bases between. This CDR3 has 12 amino acids. Germline V gives CDR1 DFQATT, CDR2 SNEGSKA (reference sequence). The CDR3 here is CSAREPPDTQYF. CDR3 in DNA: TGCAGTGCTAGAGAACCCCCAGATACGCAGTATTTT.

This clonotype was seen at least ten times. This chain links TRBV6-5 with TRBJ2-1; TRBD2 matches at 8 bases. CDR3 size: 14 residues. CDR1 is MNHEY, CDR2 SVGAGI, per germline. The J segment lost 6 bases and the V segment lost 1 base, leaving 2 bases of the junction unmatched. CDR3 in amino acids: CASSYYGTSNEQFF. The CDR3 nucleotides read TGTGCCAGCAGTTACTATGGGACTAGCAATGAGCAGTTCTTC.

This clonotype occurred many times. The chain uses TRBV29-1 and TRBJ2-3, with 8 bases fitting TRBD2. The CDR3 extends over 15 amino acids. From germline, CDR1 is SQVTM and CDR2 ANQGSEA. The J segment lost 2 bases and the V segment lost 4 bases, leaving 8 bases of the junction unmatched. DNA for the CDR3: TGCAGCGTTGGGCGCGGGGGGATATCCACAGATACGCAGTATTTT. Translated: CSVGRGGISTDTQYF.

The CDR3 region has the DNA TGCAGTGCAGAGATCGCAGGGGCTACCTACGAGCAGTACTTC. Its translation is CSAEIAGATYEQYF. J is TRBJ2-7 and V is TRBV20-1, with a weak D call TRBD1 (6 bases). Germline V gene data show CDR1 as DFQATT and CDR2 as SNEGSKA (reference sequence). The V end was cut by 6 bases, the J end by 2 bases, with 17 bases between. The CDR3 runs 14 residues.

This clonotype was seen many times. The chain links TRBV6-5 to TRBJ1-1; D perhaps matches TRBD1 (5 bases). The CDR3 has 15 residues. In germline, CDR1 is MNHEY, CDR2 SVGAGI. V lost 1 base and J lost 5, with 14 bases in between. The CDR3 coding sequence is TGTGCCAGCAGTTACTTGGGGCGCGGTCATACTGAAGCTTTCTTT. It specifies CASSYLGRGHTEAFF.

The chain uses TRBV20-1 and TRBJ2-1; D could derive from TRBD1 or TRBD2 (5 bases each). This CDR3 spans 14 amino acids. The germline gives CDR1 DFQATT, CDR2 SNEGSKA (reference sequence). V lost 2 bases and J lost 8, with 16 bases in between. The CDR3 coding sequence is TGCAGTGCTAGACCCGGGGACGGCGGCGATGAGCAGTTCTTC. It yields the protein CSARPGDGGDEQFF.

The rearrangement joins TRBV27 to TRBJ1-1; D may be TRBD1 (6 bases). Trimming shortened V by 2 bases and J by 6 bases, and 13 bases separated the two germline ends. The CDR3 contains 14 residues. Germline CDR1 and CDR2: MNHEY and SMNVEV (reference sequence). The CDR3 nucleotides read TGTGCCAGCAGTTTACTTGGGGGCGACGCTGAAGCTTTCTTT. Its translation is CASSLLGGDAEAFF.

The table lists this clonotype with many counts. The chain is built from TRBV12-3 or TRBV12-4 and TRBJ2-2; 10 bases agree with TRBD1. This CDR3 region has 17 residues. V trimming: 4 bases; J trimming: 6 bases; junction bases outside the gene matches: 11. As DNA, the CDR3 is TGTGCCAGCAGTTCCCGGGACAGGGGAGCATTGGCCGGGGAGCTGTTTTTT. Amino acid sequence: CASSSRDRGALAGELFF.

V is TRBV5-1 and J is TRBJ2-2; D not resolved. This CDR3 has 15 residues. V was pared by 4 bases and J by 1 base, with 11 bases between. Germline-derived CDR1 and CDR2 are SGHRS and YFSETQ. The CDR3 region is CASSIRPGNTGELFF. In DNA, the CDR3 is TGCGCCAGCAGCATAAGACCCGGGAACACCGGGGAGCTGTTTTTT.

In this sample, this clonotype turned up many times. This chain uses TRBV20-1 with TRBJ2-1; D is possibly TRBD2 (5 bases). Deletions cut 3 bases from V and 9 bases from J, with 15 bases between. Germline V gene data show CDR1 as DFQATT and CDR2 as SNEGSKA (reference sequence). This CDR3 region has 13 residues. CDR3 region: CSASSGVRAEQFF. In nucleotides, the CDR3 is TGCAGTGCTAGTTCCGGGGTTAGGGCTGAGCAGTTCTTC.

Worth noting for this clonotype: This may come from a read error, since a much larger clone is one base off. The CDR3 region has the DNA TGTGCCAGGAGCGAGGGTTCGGTGGGAGCTGAAGCTTTCTTT. This sequence encodes CARSEGSVGAEAFF. This chain uses TRBV9 with TRBJ1-1, with D unclear. The CDR3 spans 14 residues. CDR1 is SGDLS, CDR2 YYNGEE, per germline.

V and J are TRBV18 and TRBJ2-7, with 11 bases fitting TRBD2. Per the germline V gene, CDR1 is KGHSH and CDR2 is LQKENI. This CDR3 has 14 amino acids. The trim removed 6 bases at V and 5 bases at J, leaving 6 bases unmatched. CDR3 bases: TGTGCCAGCTCGCGACTAGCGGGAATAGACGAGCAGTACTTC. This translates into CASSRLAGIDEQYF.

This clonotype was observed many times. The V gene is TRBV5-6, the J gene TRBJ2-6; 8 positions agree with TRBD1. CDR1 is SGHDT, CDR2 YYEEEE, per germline. The V gene end was trimmed by 4 bases and the J gene end by 1 base; junction bases not matched to a gene: 1. CDR3 size: 15 residues. The CDR3 reads CASSRQGSGANVLTF. DNA of the CDR3: TGTGCCAGCAGCCGACAGGGGTCTGGGGCCAACGTCCTGACTTTC.

This clonotype was seen repeatedly, ten times or more. V usage is TRBV20-1 and J usage is TRBJ2-5; TRBD2 agrees at 8 bases. With V trimmed by 3 bases and J by 4 bases, 4 bases remained unmatched. CDR1 DFQATT and CDR2 SNEGSKA come from the germline V gene (reference sequence). This CDR3 spans 13 amino acids. The CDR3 nucleotides are TGCAGTGCTAGGGTCGGGGGGGCAGAGACCCAGTACTTC. This codes for CSARVGGAETQYF.

This clonotype was found a few times. The chain employs TRBV4-2 and TRBJ1-1, with 11 nucleotides matching TRBD1. Germline V gene data show CDR1 as LGHNA and CDR2 as YNFKEQ. V gave up 4 bases and J gave up 1 base; unmatched junction bases: 8. This CDR3 contains 17 residues. The CDR3 coding sequence is TGTGCCAGCAGCCCTGGACAGGGGGCCATGGGGAACACTGAAGCTTTCTTT. Translation: CASSPGQGAMGNTEAFF.

A single count supports this clonotype. The chain joins TRBV10-3 to TRBJ2-7; 11 bases align to TRBD1. The trim removed 8 bases at V and 7 bases at J, leaving 7 bases unmatched. The CDR3 totals 13 residues. Germline values: CDR1 ENHRY, CDR2 SYGVKD. CDR3: CAIQDRGLGEQYF. The CDR3 coding sequence is TGTGCCATCCAGGACAGGGGGCTGGGTGAGCAGTACTTC.

The genes are TRBV5-6 and TRBJ1-6, with TRBD1 identical over 12 bases. With V trimmed by 0 bases and J by 10 bases, 2 bases remained unmatched. Germline V gene data show CDR1 as SGHDT and CDR2 as YYEEEE. The CDR3 is made up of 15 amino acids. CDR3 nucleotide sequence: TGTGCCAGCAGCTTGGGGGACAGGGGGCACTCACCCCTCCACTTT. Protein product: CASSLGDRGHSPLHF.

V is TRBV7-9 and J is TRBJ1-2; TRBD1 aligns across 7 bases. Germline CDR1 is SEHNR and CDR2 is FQNEAQ (reference sequence). This CDR3 comprises 14 residues. With V trimmed by 5 bases and J by 8 bases, 11 bases remained unmatched. The DNA of the CDR3 is TGTGCCAGCAGCAACTGGCAGGGGGGCTCCGGCTACACCTTC. Its translation: CASSNWQGGSGYTF.

V usage is TRBV6-2 or TRBV6-3 and J usage is TRBJ2-1; weak D call: TRBD1 (5 bases). Trimming pared 5 bases from V and 0 bases from J, leaving 14 bases between. Germline CDR1 MNHEY, CDR2 SVGEGT. The CDR3 sequence is 16 residues long. CDR3 nucleotides: TGTGCCAGCAGTAGCAGGGAACCCCACTCCTACAATGAGCAGTTCTTC. This translates into CASSSREPHSYNEQFF.